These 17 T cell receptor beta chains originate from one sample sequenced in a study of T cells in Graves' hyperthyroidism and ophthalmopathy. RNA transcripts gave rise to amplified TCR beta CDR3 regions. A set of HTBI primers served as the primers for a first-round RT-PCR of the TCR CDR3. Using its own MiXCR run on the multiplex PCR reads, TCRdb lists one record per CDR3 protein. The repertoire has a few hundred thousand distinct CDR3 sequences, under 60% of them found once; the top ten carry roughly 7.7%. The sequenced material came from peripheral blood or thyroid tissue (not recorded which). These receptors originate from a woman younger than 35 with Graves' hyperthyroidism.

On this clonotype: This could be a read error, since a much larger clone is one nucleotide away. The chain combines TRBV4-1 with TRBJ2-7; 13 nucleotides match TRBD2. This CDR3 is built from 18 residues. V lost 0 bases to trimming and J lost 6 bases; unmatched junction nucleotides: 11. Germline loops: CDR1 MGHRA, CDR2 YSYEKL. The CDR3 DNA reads TGCGCCAGCAGCCAAGAAATGACTAGCGGGAGGTATACCTGCGAGCAGTACTTC. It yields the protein CASSQEMTSGRYTCEQYF.

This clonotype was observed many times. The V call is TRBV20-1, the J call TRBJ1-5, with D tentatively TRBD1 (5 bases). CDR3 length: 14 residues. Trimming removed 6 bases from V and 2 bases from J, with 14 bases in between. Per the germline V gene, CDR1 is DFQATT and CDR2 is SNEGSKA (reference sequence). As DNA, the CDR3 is TGCAGTGCCGCATCTGGAGGGGGCAATCAGCCCCAGCATTTT. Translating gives CSAASGGGNQPQHF.

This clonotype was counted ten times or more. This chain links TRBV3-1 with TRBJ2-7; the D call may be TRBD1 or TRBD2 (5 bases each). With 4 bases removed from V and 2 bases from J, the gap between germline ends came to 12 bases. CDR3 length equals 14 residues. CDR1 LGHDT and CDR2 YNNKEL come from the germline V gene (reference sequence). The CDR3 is CASSPGTDAYEQYF. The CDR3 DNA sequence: TGTGCCAGCAGCCCCGGGACGGATGCCTACGAGCAGTACTTC.

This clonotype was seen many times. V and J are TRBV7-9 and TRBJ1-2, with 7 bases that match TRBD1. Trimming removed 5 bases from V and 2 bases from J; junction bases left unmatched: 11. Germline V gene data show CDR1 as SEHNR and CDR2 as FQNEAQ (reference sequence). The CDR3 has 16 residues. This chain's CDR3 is CASSEYAGQHNYGYTF. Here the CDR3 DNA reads TGTGCCAGCAGCGAATATGCGGGACAGCACAACTATGGCTACACCTTC.

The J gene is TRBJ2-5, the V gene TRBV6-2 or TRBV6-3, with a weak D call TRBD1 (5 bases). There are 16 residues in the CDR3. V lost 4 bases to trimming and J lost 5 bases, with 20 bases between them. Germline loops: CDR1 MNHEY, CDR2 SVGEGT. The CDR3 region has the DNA TGTGCCAGCAGTTCCGGCGACTTAGGGGATGGGGAGACCCAGTACTTC. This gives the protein CASSSGDLGDGETQYF.

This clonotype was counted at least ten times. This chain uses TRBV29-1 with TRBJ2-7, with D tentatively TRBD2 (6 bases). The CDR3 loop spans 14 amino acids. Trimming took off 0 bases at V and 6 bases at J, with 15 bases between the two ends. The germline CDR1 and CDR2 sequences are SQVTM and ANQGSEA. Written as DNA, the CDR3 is TGCAGCGTTGAAGATCCCTCAACCGGGGGCGAGCAGTACTTC. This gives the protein CSVEDPSTGGEQYF.

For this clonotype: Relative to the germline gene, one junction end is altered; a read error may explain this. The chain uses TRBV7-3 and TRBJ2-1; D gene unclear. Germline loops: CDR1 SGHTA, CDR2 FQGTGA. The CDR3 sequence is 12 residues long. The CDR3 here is CASREGVGEQFF. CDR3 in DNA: TGCGCCAGCAGAGAAGGCGTCGGTGAGCAGTTCTTC.

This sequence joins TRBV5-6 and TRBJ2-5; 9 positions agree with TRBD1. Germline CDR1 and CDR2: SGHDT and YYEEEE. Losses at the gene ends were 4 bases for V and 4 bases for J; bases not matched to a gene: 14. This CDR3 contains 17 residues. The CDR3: CASSPTGGDELRETQYF. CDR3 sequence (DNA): TGTGCCAGCAGCCCGACAGGGGGAGATGAGTTACGAGAGACCCAGTACTTC.

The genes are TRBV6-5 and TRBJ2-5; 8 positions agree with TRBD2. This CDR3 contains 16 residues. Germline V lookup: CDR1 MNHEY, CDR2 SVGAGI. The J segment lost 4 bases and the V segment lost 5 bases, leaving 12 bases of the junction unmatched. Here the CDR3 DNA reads TGTGCCAGCAGTCCGGGGGGGCTAGCGGGTGGAGAGACCCAGTACTTC. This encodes CASSPGGLAGGETQYF.

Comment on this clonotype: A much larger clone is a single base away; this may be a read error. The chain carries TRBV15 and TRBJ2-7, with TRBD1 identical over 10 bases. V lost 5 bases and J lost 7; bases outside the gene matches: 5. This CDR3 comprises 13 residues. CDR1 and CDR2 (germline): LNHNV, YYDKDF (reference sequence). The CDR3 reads CATSVGTGDEQYF. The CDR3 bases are TGTGCCACCAGCGTCGGGACAGGGGATGAGCAGTACTTC.

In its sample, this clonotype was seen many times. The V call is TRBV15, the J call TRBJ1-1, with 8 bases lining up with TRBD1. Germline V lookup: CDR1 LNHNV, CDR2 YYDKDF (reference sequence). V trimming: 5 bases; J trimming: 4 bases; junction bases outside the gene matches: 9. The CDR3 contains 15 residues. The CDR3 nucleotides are TGTGCCACCAGCCCACCCCCGCAGGGGGCCACTGAAGCTTTCTTT. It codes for CATSPPPQGATEAFF. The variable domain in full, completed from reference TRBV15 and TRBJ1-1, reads DAMVIQNPRYQVTQFGKPVTLSCSQTLNHNVMYWYQQKSSQAPKLLFHYYDKDFNNEADTPDNFQSRRPNTSFCFLDIRSPGLGDTAMYLCATSPPPQGATEAFFGQGTRLTVV.

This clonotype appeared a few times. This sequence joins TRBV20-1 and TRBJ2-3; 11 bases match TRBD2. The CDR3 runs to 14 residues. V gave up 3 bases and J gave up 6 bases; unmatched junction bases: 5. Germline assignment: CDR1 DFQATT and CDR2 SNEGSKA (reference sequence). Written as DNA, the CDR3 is TGCAGTGCTAGGTCACTAGCGGGAGCGGATACGCAGTATTTT. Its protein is CSARSLAGADTQYF.

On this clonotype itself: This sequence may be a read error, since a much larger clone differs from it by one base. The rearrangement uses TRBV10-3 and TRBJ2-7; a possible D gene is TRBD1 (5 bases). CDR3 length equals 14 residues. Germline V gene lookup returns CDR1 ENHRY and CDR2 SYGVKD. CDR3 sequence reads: CASFSGLRQYEQCF. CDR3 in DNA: TGTGCCAGCTTTAGTGGATTAAGACAGTACGAGCAGTGCTTC.

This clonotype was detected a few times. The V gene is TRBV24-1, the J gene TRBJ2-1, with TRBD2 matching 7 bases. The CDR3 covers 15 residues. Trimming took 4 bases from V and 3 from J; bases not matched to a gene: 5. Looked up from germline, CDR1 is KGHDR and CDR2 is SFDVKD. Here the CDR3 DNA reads TGTGCCACCAGTGAACAAGGGACTAACTACAATGAGCAGTTCTTC. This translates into CATSEQGTNYNEQFF.

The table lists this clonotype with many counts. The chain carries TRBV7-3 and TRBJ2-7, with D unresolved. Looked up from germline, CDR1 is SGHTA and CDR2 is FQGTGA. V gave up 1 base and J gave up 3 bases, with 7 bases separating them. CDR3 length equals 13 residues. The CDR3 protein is CASSLSKSYEQYF. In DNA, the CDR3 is TGTGCCAGCAGCTTAAGCAAGAGCTACGAGCAGTACTTC.

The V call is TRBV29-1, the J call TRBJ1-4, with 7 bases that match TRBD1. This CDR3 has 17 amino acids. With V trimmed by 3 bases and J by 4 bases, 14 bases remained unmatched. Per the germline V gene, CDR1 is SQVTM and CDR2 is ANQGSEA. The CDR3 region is CSVDQHTGARINEKLFF. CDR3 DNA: TGCAGCGTTGACCAACATACAGGGGCACGGATTAATGAAAAACTGTTTTTT.

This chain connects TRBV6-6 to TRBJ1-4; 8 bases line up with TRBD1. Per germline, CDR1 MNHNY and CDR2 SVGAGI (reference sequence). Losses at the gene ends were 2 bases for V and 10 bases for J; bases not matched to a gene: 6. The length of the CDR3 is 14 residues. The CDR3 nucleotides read TGTGCCAGCAGTTACCCGGGACAGGATCTAAAACTGTTTTTT. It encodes CASSYPGQDLKLFF.